The T cell receptor beta chain described here comes from a study of early T cells in non-severe SARS-CoV-2 infection (dated by TCRdb to the early 2020s). For the study in its entirety: Bulk RNA from unsorted whole blood was used for TCR sequencing, so alpha and beta chains could not be paired. General study outcomes and caveats: VDJdb matching was skewed toward anti-spike CD8 responses and likely underestimated virus-specific expansions, missing private and CD4 specificities.

To prepare the library, 5' RACE was applied. The data were produced on a NextSeq 500. The TCR library protocol attached unique molecular identifiers to individual cDNA molecules to correct for sequencing error and PCR bias. Sequencing covered both TCR alpha and beta chains, and within each sample the abundances of alpha and beta sequences were tightly co-correlated. The authors' pipeline ran thus. Decombinator V4 was used to perform V gene, J gene and CDR3 annotation of TCR sequences. Expanded TCRs were defined as changing significantly between any two time points under a Poisson model with p below 0.0001. TCR abundances were normalised to the total number of TCRs sequenced in each sample and reported as counts per million. MAIT TCRs were defined by TRAV1-2 paired with TRAJ12, TRAJ20 or TRAJ33, and iNKT TCRs by TRAV10 paired with TRAJ18. VDJdb, accessed on 1 November 2021, was searched for TCRs annotated for CMV, EBV and SARS-CoV-2, and TCRs annotated for more than one antigen were excluded. TCRdb reanalyzed the raw reads on its own, using fastp at Q25 for trimming and MiXCR for clone calling, and kept in-frame beta chains. When rows share a CDR3 protein, they turn into one entry using the most common DNA and genes. The V and J calls, along with clone size, are taken from TCRdb and not from the paper's own processing. In all, the sample holds 100,000 or so distinct CDR3 sequences, and over 10% of those were seen once. Jointly, the top ten make up roughly 6.3% of the sample.

Set within a cohort of healthcare workers in London, UK, this nested case-control study involved weekly PCR testing of nasopharyngeal swabs along with blood sampling. Healthcare workers were enrolled in the week of the UK lockdown, from 23 to 31 March 2020, and were followed every week for up to roughly 15 weeks. In this sample, this clonotype turned up many times. Its antigen has not been determined. Base-call qualities are not available, and no considerably larger clone is one nucleotide away. The V and J ends are trimmed by 2 bases and 3 bases, leaving 14 bases between them. CDR1 and CDR2, looked up from the germline V gene, are SGHTA and FQGNSA. Measured from the cysteine to the phenylalanine, the CDR3 is 15 residues long. Only the CDR3 region is kept as DNA, spanning 45 bases read in frame from base 1.

The sequenced sample consisted of whole blood. The sequence came from an adult who was a healthcare worker with PCR-confirmed SARS-CoV-2 infection or an uninfected control (not recorded which). The rearrangement joined TRBV7-2 to TRBJ2-7; the D gene is perhaps TRBD1, from 6 matching bases. The base sequence is TGTGCCAGCAGCTTAATGGGGGCGCAGGGCTACGAGCAGTACTTC. Translated, it gives CASSLMGAQGYEQYF.